This entry lists 2 T cell receptor beta chains sequenced from one sample in a study of neurological immune-mediated disorders. TCRdb itself ran the 5' RACE reads through MiXCR, one entry per CDR3 protein. The table has tens of thousands of distinct CDR3 sequences, approximately 14% seen once. Sequenced input: PBMCs. Every receptor here comes from a woman between 45 and 60 years old with HTLV-1-associated myelopathy (HAM/TSP).

In its sample, this clonotype was seen many times. The V gene is TRBV11-2, the J gene TRBJ2-2, with D unresolved. The CDR3 is 17 amino acids. With 1 base removed from V and 5 bases from J, the gap between germline ends came to 17 bases. Germline V gene lookup returns CDR1 SGHAT and CDR2 FQNNGV. CDR3 region: CASSLAGTNSPTGELFF. CDR3 sequence (DNA): TGTGCCAGCAGCTTAGCCGGAACGAACTCCCCTACCGGGGAGCTGTTTTTT.

This clonotype has just a few counts. This rearrangement joins TRBV19 to TRBJ2-1, with D unresolved. The germline V gene has CDR1 LNHDA and CDR2 SQIVND (reference sequence). Trimming pared 3 bases from V and 4 bases from J, leaving 13 bases between. The CDR3 contains 15 residues. This CDR3 reads CASSIAKSFYNEQFF. CDR3 coding DNA: TGTGCCAGTAGTATTGCCAAGTCGTTTTACAATGAGCAGTTCTTC.